The text below deals with one T cell receptor beta chain. Its matching antigen is unknown. These data are taken from a study of shared clonotypes between healthy human individuals. The junction had 7 bases not matched to a gene; V was cut back by 1 base and J by 1 base. Germline CDR1 is SGHVS and CDR2 is FNYEAQ. The CDR3 loop spans 18 amino acids. The study, taken as a whole, reports: The rarefaction results pointed to incomplete sorted-subset sequencing despite large depth. The study found about 5% of naive CD4 clonotypes shared across a handful of donors.

Libraries were prepared by immunoSEQ multiplex PCR; TCRdb keeps only in-frame clonotypes and omits some of them. This repertoire shows over a million clones, roughly 96% found once; its top ten account for approximately 1%. This receptor was obtained from a man under 40 in good health. J is TRBJ2-2 and V is TRBV7-6; 9 positions match TRBD2. Sequencing was performed on naive CD4+ T cells sorted from blood. Subset indicated: CD45RA+ positively selected. In nucleotides, the CDR3 is TGTGCCAGCAGCTTAGGGTTGCGGGAGGGCTGGAACACCGGGGAGCTGTTTTTT. It codes for CASSLGLREGWNTGELFF.